This TCR beta chain was captured by sequencing in a study of Graves' ophthalmopathy and Graves' hyperthyroidism. Findings and caveats of the study: Most thyroid-expanded clonotypes exceeding 0.001 frequency were also found in blood.

Over 18 months of follow-up, stable hyperthyroidism required that no ophthalmopathy appear. Each hyperthyroidism patient was newly diagnosed, with under 2 months' duration, and aged 18 to 65. About this clonotype: Its antigen is still unknown.

RNA transcripts served as template for amplifying TCR beta CDR3 sequences. HTBI primers primed a first-round RT-PCR, and a second-round multiplex PCR followed. From the multiplex PCR reads, TCRdb called clonotypes with MiXCR, one entry per CDR3 protein. Of just over 600,000 distinct CDR3 sequences in the sample, about 24% were seen once. The source is a woman between 18 and 29 years old with stable Graves' hyperthyroidism. Some clones in this sample may be carry-over from other donors' samples. Sequencing used peripheral blood.

The CDR3 nucleotides are TGTGCCAGCTTGGTGGGCTATGGCTACACCTTC. Translated, it gives CASLVGYGYTF. The chain joins TRBV6-1 to TRBJ1-2; D remains ambiguous. V gave up 8 bases and J gave up 4 bases, with 8 bases separating them. CDR3 length: 11 residues. Germline CDR1 MNHNS, CDR2 SASEGT.